This T cell receptor beta chain comes out of a study of cytomegalovirus exposure and HLA in healthy donors. General study findings and limits: Earlier analysis looked at TCR beta V segments, and most were productive about 87% or about 30% of the time. For TCR beta chains, V- and J-gene trimming was later linked to a missense DCLRE1C variant.

PCR involved 60 Vbeta and 13 Jbeta primers. Clones were sequenced by immunoSEQ multiplex PCR, and TCRdb holds only the in-frame ones, with some missing. The sample lists approximately 110,000 clones; 69% were seen once. Of note for this clone: Its antigen is undetermined.

Germline loops: CDR1 LGHNA, CDR2 YSLEER. This CDR3 has 15 residues. The source material was PBMCs. The source of this sequence is a man between 25 and 39 years old in good health and CMV-seronegative. The rearrangement links TRBV4-3 to TRBJ2-5, with D perhaps TRBD1 (7 bases). The J call may be incorrect, as the DNA end agrees better with TRBJ2-7. CDR3 sequence reads: CASSRSGGQLYEQYF. CDR3 bases: TGCGCCAGCAGCCGCTCAGGGGGGCAGCTCTACGAGCAGTACTTC.